These 11 T cell receptor beta chains came from one sample sequenced in a study of T cell responses to AZD1222 COVID-19 vaccine. Profiled with immunoSEQ multiplex PCR; TCRdb holds only in-frame clones, not every one. The sample consists of fewer than 150,000 clones, around 88% of them appearing once. The source was peripheral blood, collected 28 days after the second AZD1222 dose. Receptor source: an adult who received the AZD1222 COVID-19 vaccine.

The J gene is TRBJ1-3, the V gene TRBV2; D uncertain. This CDR3 is 13 amino acids long. V was clipped by 8 bases and J by 2 bases, with 10 bases between them. Germline lookup yields CDR1 SNHLY and CDR2 FYNNEI. The DNA of the CDR3 is TGTGCCAGCTGGATACAAGCTGGAAACACCATATATTTT. The encoded protein is CASWIQAGNTIYF.

CDR3 sequence reads: CASSTGGIQPQHF. The CDR3 nucleotides read TGTGCCAGCAGTACAGGGGGGATTCAGCCCCAGCATTTT. The V call is TRBV12-3 or TRBV12-4, the J call TRBJ1-5; 8 bases are a match to TRBD1. The CDR3 has 13 amino acids. J gave up 6 bases and V 5 bases, and 3 bases lay outside the gene matches.

Of note for this clone: This sample also contains other DNA sequences that code for the same CDR3. The J gene is TRBJ2-3, the V gene TRBV5-1, with TRBD1 as a possible D gene (5 bases). The CDR3 contains 15 residues. Germline loops: CDR1 SGHRS, CDR2 YFSETQ. Trimming stripped 0 bases from V and 1 base from J, with 9 bases between. Written as DNA, the CDR3 is TGCGCCAGCAGCTTGGCGGTACAGGGCACAGATACGCAGTATTTT. This encodes CASSLAVQGTDTQYF.

This chain connects TRBV7-2 to TRBJ2-5, with D possibly matching TRBD1 (7 bases). Trimming left V 2 bases short and J 5 bases short, with 12 bases between. The CDR3 sequence is 14 residues long. Germline assignment: CDR1 SGHTA and CDR2 FQGNSA. The CDR3 protein is CASSLSPGGETQYF. The CDR3 coding sequence is TGTGCCAGCAGCTTATCACCAGGGGGGGAGACCCAGTACTTC.

This chain joins TRBV7-9 and TRBJ2-1; 10 bases are shared with TRBD1. Germline lookup yields CDR1 SEHNR and CDR2 FQNEAQ (reference sequence). V lost 4 bases, J lost 2 bases, and 11 bases stayed unmatched. The CDR3 contains 18 residues. CDR3 sequence reads: CASSSGGYGTGAYNEQFF. CDR3 bases: TGTGCCAGCAGCTCAGGGGGGTACGGGACAGGGGCCTACAATGAGCAGTTCTTC.

This sequence joins TRBV5-6 and TRBJ1-6; D is unresolved. Trimming removed 7 bases at V and 10 bases at J, with 12 bases between. CDR3 length: 12 amino acids. Germline CDR1 SGHDT, CDR2 YYEEEE. Here the CDR3 DNA reads TGTGCCAGCCGATCGTTAGCCTCACCCCTCCACTTT. This gives the protein CASRSLASPLHF.

This clone was detected once. The CDR3 region has the DNA TGTGCCAGCAGCGCACAGGGGGCACCTATGAACACTGAAGCTTTCTTT. It codes for CASSAQGAPMNTEAFF. The chain couples TRBV9 to TRBJ1-1, with 9 bases lining up with TRBD1. CDR3 length equals 16 residues. J gave up 0 bases and V 3 bases, and 6 bases lay outside the gene matches. CDR1 is SGDLS and CDR2 is YYNGEE in the germline V gene.

The chain joins TRBV3-1 (or the pseudogene TRBV3-2) to TRBJ1-2; the D gene is possibly TRBD1 (5 bases). The V gene's germline CDR1 is LGHDT and CDR2 YNNKEL (reference sequence). The CDR3 consists of 16 residues. Trimming left V 4 bases short and J 2 bases short, with 17 bases between. The CDR3 reads CASSPSWWQGNYGYTF. CDR3 DNA sequence: TGTGCCAGCAGCCCCTCCTGGTGGCAGGGCAACTATGGCTACACCTTC.

V is TRBV4-3 and J is TRBJ1-4; no firm D call. This CDR3 is 16 amino acids long. The germline V gene has CDR1 LGHNA and CDR2 YSLEER. Trimming cost V 1 base and J 4 bases, with 13 bases left between them. The CDR3 loop is CASSQVWAGDNEKLFF. CDR3 coding DNA: TGCGCCAGCAGCCAAGTATGGGCAGGCGATAATGAAAAACTGTTTTTT.

The rearrangement links TRBV7-9 to TRBJ2-2; D unclear. The germline V gene has CDR1 SEHNR and CDR2 FQNEAQ (reference sequence). V gave up 3 bases and J gave up 4 bases, with 9 bases separating them. This CDR3 has 14 residues. CDR3 amino acids: CASSFWSGTGELFF. Here the CDR3 DNA reads TGTGCCAGCAGCTTTTGGTCGGGCACCGGGGAGCTGTTTTTT.

The chain carries TRBV28 and TRBJ2-7; TRBD2 aligns across 7 bases. The V and J ends lost 8 bases and 4 bases, in that order; junction bases with no gene match: 11. Looked up from germline, CDR1 is MDHEN and CDR2 is SYDVKM. The CDR3 is 14 residues long. CDR3 in amino acids: CASQRAGLPYEQYF. The DNA of the CDR3 is TGTGCCAGCCAGCGGGCGGGACTACCTTACGAGCAGTACTTC.